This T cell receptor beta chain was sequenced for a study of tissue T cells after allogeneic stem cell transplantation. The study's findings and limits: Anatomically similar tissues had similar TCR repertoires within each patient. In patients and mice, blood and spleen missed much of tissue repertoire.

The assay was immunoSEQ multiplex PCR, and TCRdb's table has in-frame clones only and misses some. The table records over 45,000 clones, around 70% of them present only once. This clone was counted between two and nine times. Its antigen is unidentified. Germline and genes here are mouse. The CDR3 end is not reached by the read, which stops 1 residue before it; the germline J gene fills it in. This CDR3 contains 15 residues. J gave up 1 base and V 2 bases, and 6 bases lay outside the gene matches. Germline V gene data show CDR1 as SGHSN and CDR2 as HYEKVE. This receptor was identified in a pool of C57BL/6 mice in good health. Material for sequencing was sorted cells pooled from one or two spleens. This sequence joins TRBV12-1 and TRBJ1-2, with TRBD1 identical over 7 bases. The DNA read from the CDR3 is TGTGCCAGCTCTCACCGGGACAGTCAAAACTCCGACTACACC. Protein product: CASSHRDSQNSDYT. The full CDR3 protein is CASSHRDSQNSDYTF.